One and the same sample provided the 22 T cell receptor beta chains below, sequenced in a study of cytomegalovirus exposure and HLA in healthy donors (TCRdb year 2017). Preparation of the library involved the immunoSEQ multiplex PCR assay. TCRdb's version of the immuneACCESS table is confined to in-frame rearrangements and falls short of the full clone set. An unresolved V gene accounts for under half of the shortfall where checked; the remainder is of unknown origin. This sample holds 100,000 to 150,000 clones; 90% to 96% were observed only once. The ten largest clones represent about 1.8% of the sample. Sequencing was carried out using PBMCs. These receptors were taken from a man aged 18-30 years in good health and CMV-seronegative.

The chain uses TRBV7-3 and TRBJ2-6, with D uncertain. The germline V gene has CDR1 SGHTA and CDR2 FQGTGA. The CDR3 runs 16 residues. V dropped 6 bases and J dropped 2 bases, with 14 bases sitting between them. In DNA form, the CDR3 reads TGTGCCAGCAGGAGGTCGGTTTATCCTGGGGCCAACGTCCTGACTTTC. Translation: CASRRSVYPGANVLTF.

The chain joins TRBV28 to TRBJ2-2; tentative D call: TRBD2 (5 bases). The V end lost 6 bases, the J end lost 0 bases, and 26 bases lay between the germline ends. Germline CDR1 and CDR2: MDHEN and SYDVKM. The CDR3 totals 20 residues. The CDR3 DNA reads TGTGCCAGCAGACCCTCTACCTGGCGGACTGTCCGCCCGAACACCGGGGAGCTGTTTTTT. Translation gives CASRPSTWRTVRPNTGELFF. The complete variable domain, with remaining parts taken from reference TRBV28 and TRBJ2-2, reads DVKVTQSSRYLVKRTGEKVFLECVQDMDHENMFWYRQDPGLGLRLIYFSYDVKMKEKGDIPEGYSVSREKKERFSLILESASTNQTSMYLCASRPSTWRTVRPNTGELFFGEGSRLTVL.

The CDR3 nucleotides are TGTGCCAGCACCCGGACAGGGGGCAACTATGGCTACACCTTC. Amino acid sequence: CASTRTGGNYGYTF. The genes are TRBV11-2 and TRBJ1-2; 11 nucleotides agree with TRBD1. Germline loops: CDR1 SGHAT, CDR2 FQNNGV. The CDR3 runs 14 residues. J gave up 2 bases and V 7 bases, and 3 bases lay outside the gene matches.

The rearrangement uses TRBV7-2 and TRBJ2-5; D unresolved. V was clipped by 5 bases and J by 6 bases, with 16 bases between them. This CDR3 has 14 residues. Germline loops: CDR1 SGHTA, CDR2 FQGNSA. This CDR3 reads CASSPLSGPKTQYF. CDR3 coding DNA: TGTGCCAGCAGCCCCCTTTCGGGTCCCAAGACCCAGTACTTC.

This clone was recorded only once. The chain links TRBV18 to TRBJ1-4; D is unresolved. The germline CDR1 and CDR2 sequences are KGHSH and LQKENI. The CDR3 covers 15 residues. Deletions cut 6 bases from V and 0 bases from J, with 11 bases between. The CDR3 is CASSLTLATNEKLFF. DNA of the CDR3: TGTGCCAGCTCGCTCACTCTTGCAACTAATGAAAAACTGTTTTTT.

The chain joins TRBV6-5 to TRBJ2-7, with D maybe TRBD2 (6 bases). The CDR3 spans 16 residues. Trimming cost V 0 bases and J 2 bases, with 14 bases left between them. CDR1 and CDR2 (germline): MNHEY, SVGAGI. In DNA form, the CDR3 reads TGTGCCAGCAGTTACTCCAGTAGGGGAGGCACCTACGAGCAGTACTTC. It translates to CASSYSSRGGTYEQYF.

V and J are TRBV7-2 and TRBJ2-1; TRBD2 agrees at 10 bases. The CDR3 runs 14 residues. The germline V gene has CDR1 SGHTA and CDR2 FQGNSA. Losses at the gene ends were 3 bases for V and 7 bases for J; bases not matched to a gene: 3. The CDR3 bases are TGTGCCAGCAGCTTTAGCGGGAGGACGAATGAGCAGTTCTTC. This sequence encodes CASSFSGRTNEQFF.

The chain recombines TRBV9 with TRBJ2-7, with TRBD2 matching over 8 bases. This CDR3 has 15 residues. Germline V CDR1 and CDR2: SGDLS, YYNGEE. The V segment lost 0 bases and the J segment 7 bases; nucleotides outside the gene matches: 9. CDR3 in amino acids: CASSVAPAGDQEQYF. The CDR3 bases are TGTGCCAGCAGCGTAGCTCCAGCGGGAGACCAGGAGCAGTACTTC.

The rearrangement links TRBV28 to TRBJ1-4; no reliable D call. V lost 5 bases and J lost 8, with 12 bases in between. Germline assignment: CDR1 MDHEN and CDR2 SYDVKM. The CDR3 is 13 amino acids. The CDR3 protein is CASSGSWEEKLFF. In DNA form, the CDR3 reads TGTGCCAGCAGTGGATCCTGGGAGGAAAAACTGTTTTTT. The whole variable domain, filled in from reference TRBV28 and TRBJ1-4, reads DVKVTQSSRYLVKRTGEKVFLECVQDMDHENMFWYRQDPGLGLRLIYFSYDVKMKEKGDIPEGYSVSREKKERFSLILESASTNQTSMYLCASSGSWEEKLFFGSGTQLSVL.

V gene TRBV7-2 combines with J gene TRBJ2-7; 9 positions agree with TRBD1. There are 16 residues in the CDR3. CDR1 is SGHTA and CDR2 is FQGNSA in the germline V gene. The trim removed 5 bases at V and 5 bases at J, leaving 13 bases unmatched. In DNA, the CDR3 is TGTGCCAGCAGCCGGGCCCCGGGACAGGGTAGGAACGAGCAGTACTTC. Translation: CASSRAPGQGRNEQYF.

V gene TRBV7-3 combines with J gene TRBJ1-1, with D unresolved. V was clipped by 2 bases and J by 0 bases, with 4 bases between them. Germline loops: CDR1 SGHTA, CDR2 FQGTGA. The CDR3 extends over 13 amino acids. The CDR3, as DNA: TGTGCCAGCAGCTTATCGGTGAACACTGAAGCTTTCTTT. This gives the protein CASSLSVNTEAFF.

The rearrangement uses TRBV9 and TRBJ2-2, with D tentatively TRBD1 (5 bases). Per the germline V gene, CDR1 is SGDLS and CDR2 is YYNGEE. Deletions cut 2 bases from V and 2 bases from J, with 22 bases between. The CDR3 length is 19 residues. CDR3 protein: CASSVEAGHLTPNTGELFF. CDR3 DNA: TGTGCCAGCAGCGTCGAGGCCGGACACCTAACCCCAAACACCGGGGAGCTGTTTTTT.

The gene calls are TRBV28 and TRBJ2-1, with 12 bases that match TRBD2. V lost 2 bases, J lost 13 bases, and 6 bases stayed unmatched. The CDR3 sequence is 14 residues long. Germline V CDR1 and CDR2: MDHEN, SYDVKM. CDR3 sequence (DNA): TGTGCCAGCAGTTTACGGACTAGCGGGGATTACCAGTTCTTC. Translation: CASSLRTSGDYQFF. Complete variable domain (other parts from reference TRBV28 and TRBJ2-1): DVKVTQSSRYLVKRTGEKVFLECVQDMDHENMFWYRQDPGLGLRLIYFSYDVKMKEKGDIPEGYSVSREKKERFSLILESASTNQTSMYLCASSLRTSGDYQFFGPGTRLTVL.

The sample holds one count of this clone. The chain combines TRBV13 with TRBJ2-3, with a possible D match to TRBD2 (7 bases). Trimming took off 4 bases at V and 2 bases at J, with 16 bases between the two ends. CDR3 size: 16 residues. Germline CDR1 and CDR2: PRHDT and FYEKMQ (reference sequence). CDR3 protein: CASSWGGGTVTDTQYF. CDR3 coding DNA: TGTGCCAGCAGCTGGGGGGGCGGGACCGTCACAGATACGCAGTATTTT. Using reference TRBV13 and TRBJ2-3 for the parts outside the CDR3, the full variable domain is AAGVIQSPRHLIKEKRETATLKCYPIPRHDTVYWYQQGPGQDPQFLISFYEKMQSDKGSIPDRFSAQQFSDYHSELNMSSLELGDSALYFCASSWGGGTVTDTQYFGPGTRLTVL.

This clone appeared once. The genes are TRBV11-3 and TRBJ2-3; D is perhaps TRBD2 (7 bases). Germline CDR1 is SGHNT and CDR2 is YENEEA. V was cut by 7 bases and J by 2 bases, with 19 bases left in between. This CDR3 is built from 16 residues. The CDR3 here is CASNNDRGANTDTQYF. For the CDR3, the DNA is TGTGCCAGCAATAACGATCGGGGGGCGAACACAGATACGCAGTATTTT.

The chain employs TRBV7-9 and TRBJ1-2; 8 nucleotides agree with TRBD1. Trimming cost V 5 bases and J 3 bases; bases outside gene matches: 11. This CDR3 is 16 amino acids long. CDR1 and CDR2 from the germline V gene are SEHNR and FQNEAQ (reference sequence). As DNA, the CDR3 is TGTGCCAGCAGCCCCTGGTTAATGACAGGGGACTATGGCTACACCTTC. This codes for CASSPWLMTGDYGYTF.

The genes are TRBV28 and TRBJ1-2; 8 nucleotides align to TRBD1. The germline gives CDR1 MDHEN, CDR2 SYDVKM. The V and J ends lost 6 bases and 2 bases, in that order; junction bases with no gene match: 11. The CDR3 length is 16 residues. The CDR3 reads CASSHVMDRANYGYTF. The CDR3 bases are TGTGCCAGCAGCCACGTGATGGACAGGGCGAACTATGGCTACACCTTC.

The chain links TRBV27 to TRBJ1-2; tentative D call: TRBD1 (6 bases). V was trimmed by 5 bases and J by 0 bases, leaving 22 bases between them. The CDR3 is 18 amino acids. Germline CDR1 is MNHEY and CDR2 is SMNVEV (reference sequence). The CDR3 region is CASSPLDREEWTNYGYTF. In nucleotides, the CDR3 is TGTGCCAGCAGTCCATTGGACAGAGAAGAATGGACTAACTATGGCTACACCTTC.

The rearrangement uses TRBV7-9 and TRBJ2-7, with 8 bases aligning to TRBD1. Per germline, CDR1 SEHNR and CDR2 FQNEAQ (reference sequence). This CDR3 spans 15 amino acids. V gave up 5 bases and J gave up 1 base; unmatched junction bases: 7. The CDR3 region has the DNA TGTGCCAGCAGCGACCACAGGGGGTATTCCTACGAGCAGTACTTC. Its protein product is CASSDHRGYSYEQYF. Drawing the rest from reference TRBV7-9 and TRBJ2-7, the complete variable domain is DTGVSQNPRHKITKRGQNVTFRCDPISEHNRLYWYRQTLGQGPEFLTYFQNEAQLEKSRLLSDRFSAERPKGSFSTLEIQRTEQGDSAMYLCASSDHRGYSYEQYFGPGTRLTVT.

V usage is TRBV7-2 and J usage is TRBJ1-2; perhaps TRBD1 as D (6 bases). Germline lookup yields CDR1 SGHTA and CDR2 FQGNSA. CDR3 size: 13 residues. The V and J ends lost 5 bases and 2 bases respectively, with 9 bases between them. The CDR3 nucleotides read TGTGCCAGCAGCCCAGACAGGAACTATGGCTACACCTTC. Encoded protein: CASSPDRNYGYTF.

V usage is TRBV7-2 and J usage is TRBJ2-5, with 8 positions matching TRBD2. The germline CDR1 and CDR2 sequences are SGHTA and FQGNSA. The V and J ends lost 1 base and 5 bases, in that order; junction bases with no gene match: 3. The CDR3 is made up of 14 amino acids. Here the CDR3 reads CASSLVGLDETQYF. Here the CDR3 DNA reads TGTGCCAGCAGCTTAGTGGGACTAGACGAGACCCAGTACTTC.

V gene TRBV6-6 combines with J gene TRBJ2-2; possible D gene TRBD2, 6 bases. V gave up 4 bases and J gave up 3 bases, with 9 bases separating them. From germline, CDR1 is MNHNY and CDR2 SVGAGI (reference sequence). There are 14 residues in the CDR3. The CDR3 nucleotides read TGTGCCAGCAGTTTCCCGGGAGACACCGGGGAGCTGTTTTTT. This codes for CASSFPGDTGELFF.